The 17 T cell receptor beta chains below come from one sample, sequenced in a study of early T cells in non-severe SARS-CoV-2 infection. TCRdb analysed the 5' RACE reads with MiXCR anew, one entry per CDR3 protein. The data hold 55,000 to 70,000 distinct CDR3 sequences, with 10% to 15% observed a single time. Input material: whole blood. The receptors were sampled from an adult who was a healthcare worker with PCR-confirmed SARS-CoV-2 infection or an uninfected control (not recorded which).

The chain combines TRBV5-1 with TRBJ2-3, with D perhaps assigned TRBD1 or TRBD2 (5 bases each). CDR1 is SGHRS and CDR2 is YFSETQ in the germline V gene. V lost 3 bases to trimming and J lost 7 bases, with 18 bases between them. The CDR3 runs 15 residues. The CDR3 nucleotides are TGCGCCAGCAGCTCTGGGACCGTGCCTTCGTATACGCAGTATTTT. Its translation is CASSSGTVPSYTQYF.

This clonotype was found many times. The genes are TRBV5-1 and TRBJ2-1; TRBD2 matches 10 bases. J gave up 0 bases and V 0 bases, and 6 bases lay outside the gene matches. The germline CDR1 and CDR2 sequences are SGHRS and YFSETQ. The CDR3 contains 18 residues. CDR3 amino acids: CASSLAFSGGSSYNEQFF. The CDR3 DNA follows: TGCGCCAGCAGCTTGGCCTTTAGCGGGGGGAGCTCCTACAATGAGCAGTTCTTC.

The table lists this clonotype with a few counts. The chain employs TRBV6-5 and TRBJ2-5, with 13 nucleotides matching TRBD2. Looked up from germline, CDR1 is MNHEY and CDR2 is SVGAGI. The V segment lost 5 bases and the J segment 7 bases; nucleotides outside the gene matches: 16. The CDR3 is 18 residues long. The CDR3 loop is CASSPGTSGATSSGTQYF. CDR3 in DNA: TGTGCCAGCAGTCCCGGGACTAGCGGGGCCACCAGCAGCGGGACCCAGTACTTC.

This clonotype came up many times. The rearrangement joins TRBV11-2 to TRBJ1-1; TRBD1 is a possible D gene (6 bases). V lost 8 bases and J lost 0, with 13 bases in between. This CDR3 region has 14 residues. In germline, CDR1 is SGHAT, CDR2 FQNNGV. This chain's CDR3 is CASRLDRMNTEAFF. The CDR3 coding sequence is TGTGCCAGCCGACTTGACAGGATGAACACTGAAGCTTTCTTT.

The chain recombines TRBV16 with TRBJ2-1, with 8 bases identical to TRBD1. Germline V CDR1 and CDR2: KGHSY, FQNENV. The V gene end was trimmed by 4 bases and the J gene end by 4 bases; junction bases not matched to a gene: 12. The CDR3 totals 17 residues. The CDR3 DNA sequence: TGTGCCAGCAGCCGAGTTGGTTCCGGGACAGGTTACAATGAGCAGTTCTTC. It specifies CASSRVGSGTGYNEQFF.

This clonotype was found a few times. The V call is TRBV11-3, the J call TRBJ1-3; D gene ambiguous. Germline V gene sequence: CDR1 SGHNT, CDR2 YENEEA. V was trimmed by 1 base and J by 0 bases, leaving 7 bases between them. The CDR3 totals 15 residues. The CDR3 loop reads CASSLVNGSGNTIYF. Written as DNA, the CDR3 is TGTGCCAGCAGCTTAGTCAACGGCTCTGGAAACACCATATATTTT.

This clonotype was seen a few times. This chain connects TRBV29-1 to TRBJ1-1, with TRBD1 matching 11 bases. The CDR3 contains 14 residues. With 6 bases clipped from V and 7 bases from J, the junction kept 10 bases outside the gene matches. CDR1 SQVTM and CDR2 ANQGSEA come from the germline V gene. DNA for the CDR3: TGCAGCGTCGCTGGGACAGGGGGAATCTTTGAAGCTTTCTTT. Translated: CSVAGTGGIFEAFF.

The table lists this clonotype with a few counts. CDR3 DNA: TGTGCCAGCAGTTACAGGGTTCTGAACACTGAAGCTTTCTTT. It is translated as CASSYRVLNTEAFF. The rearrangement joins TRBV6-2 or TRBV6-3 to TRBJ1-1; D remains unclear. Between the trimmed V and J ends, which lost 2 bases and 0 bases, there was a span of 7 bases. CDR1 and CDR2 from the germline V gene are MNHEY and SVGEGT. The CDR3 extends over 14 amino acids.

This clonotype occurred many times. The gene calls are TRBV6-1 and TRBJ2-3; 8 bases are shared with TRBD1. The CDR3 has 15 residues. CDR1 and CDR2 from the germline V gene are MNHNS and SASEGT. With V trimmed by 0 bases and J by 5 bases, 4 bases remained unmatched. The CDR3 sequence is CASSEARRGQDTQYF. The CDR3 DNA follows: TGTGCCAGCAGTGAAGCGCGCAGGGGGCAAGATACGCAGTATTTT.

The table lists this clonotype with many counts. The rearrangement uses TRBV18 and TRBJ2-1, with 8 bases aligning to TRBD2. This CDR3 region has 15 residues. CDR1 and CDR2 (germline): KGHSH, LQKENI. The V and J ends lost 2 bases and 4 bases, in that order; junction bases with no gene match: 4. CDR3 sequence: CASSPGSGGYNEQFF. The CDR3 bases are TGTGCCAGCTCACCAGGCAGCGGGGGTTACAATGAGCAGTTCTTC.

The chain employs TRBV10-3 and TRBJ2-3; D is ambiguous. In germline, CDR1 is ENHRY, CDR2 SYGVKD. Trimming shortened V by 2 bases and J by 3 bases, and 9 bases separated the two germline ends. The CDR3 is made up of 14 amino acids. The CDR3 region is CAISERADTDTQYF. The CDR3 DNA reads TGTGCCATCAGTGAGCGCGCAGATACAGATACGCAGTATTTT.

The sample holds many counts of this clonotype. This chain joins TRBV18 and TRBJ2-3; 12 nucleotides agree with TRBD2. V lost 1 base to trimming and J lost 1 base; unmatched junction nucleotides: 6. CDR1 is KGHSH and CDR2 is LQKENI in the germline V gene. The CDR3 is made up of 18 amino acids. This CDR3 is CASSPLPTSGGGTDTQYF. In DNA form, the CDR3 reads TGTGCCAGCTCACCACTTCCGACTAGCGGGGGTGGCACAGATACGCAGTATTTT.

This clonotype has more than one count but fewer than ten. CDR3 region: CASSQDTTQYF. In DNA, the CDR3 is TGTGCCAGCAGCCAAGACACAACCCAGTACTTC. V gene TRBV3-1 combines with J gene TRBJ2-5, with D hard to call. Trimming pared 0 bases from V and 8 bases from J, leaving 4 bases between. Germline lookup yields CDR1 LGHDT and CDR2 YNNKEL (reference sequence). CDR3 length: 11 amino acids.

The V gene is TRBV5-1, the J gene TRBJ2-1, with D possibly TRBD2 on 6 matching bases. V lost 0 bases to trimming and J lost 9 bases, with 16 bases between them. CDR3 size: 15 residues. Germline values: CDR1 SGHRS, CDR2 YFSETQ. CDR3 residues: CASSLEVAGTGEQFF. The CDR3 DNA reads as TGCGCCAGCAGCTTGGAGGTGGCGGGGACGGGTGAGCAGTTCTTC.

V is TRBV27 and J is TRBJ2-5; D gene uncertain. The CDR3 totals 16 residues. Germline values: CDR1 MNHEY, CDR2 SMNVEV (reference sequence). Deletions cut 6 bases from V and 0 bases from J, with 17 bases between. CDR3 sequence (DNA): TGTGCCAGCAGCCTCGGCCGGAGTCAGTACCAAGAGACCCAGTACTTC. Translation: CASSLGRSQYQETQYF.

This clonotype has only a few counts. The chain carries TRBV21-1 and TRBJ2-1; the table's D call TRBD1 went unverified against the DNA. TRBV21-1 is a pseudogene. This CDR3 comprises 16 residues. The CDR3, as DNA: TGTGCCAGCAGCAAAGATGGGGGGTCGCGCTACAATGAGCAGTTCTTC. Translating gives CASSKDGGSRYNEQFF.

This clonotype appeared a few times. The chain recombines TRBV5-1 with TRBJ2-2; TRBD1 aligns across 7 bases. The CDR3 totals 15 residues. Germline CDR1 reads SGHRS; CDR2 reads YFSETQ. V was clipped by 2 bases and J by 4 bases; unmatched bases: 5. This chain's CDR3 is CASSLGDRATGELFF. CDR3 bases: TGCGCCAGCAGCTTAGGAGACAGGGCCACCGGGGAGCTGTTTTTT.